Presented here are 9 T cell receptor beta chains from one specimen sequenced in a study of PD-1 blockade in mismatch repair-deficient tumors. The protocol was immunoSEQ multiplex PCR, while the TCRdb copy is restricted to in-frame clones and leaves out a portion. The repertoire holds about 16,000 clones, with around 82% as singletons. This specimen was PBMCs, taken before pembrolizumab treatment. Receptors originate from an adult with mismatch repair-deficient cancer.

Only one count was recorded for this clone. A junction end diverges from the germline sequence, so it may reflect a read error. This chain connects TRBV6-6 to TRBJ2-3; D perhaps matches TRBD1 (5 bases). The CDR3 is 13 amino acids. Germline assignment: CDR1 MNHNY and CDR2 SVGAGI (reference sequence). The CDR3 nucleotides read TGTGCCACCAGTTACCAGGGATCAGATACGCAGTATTTT. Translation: CATSYQGSDTQYF.

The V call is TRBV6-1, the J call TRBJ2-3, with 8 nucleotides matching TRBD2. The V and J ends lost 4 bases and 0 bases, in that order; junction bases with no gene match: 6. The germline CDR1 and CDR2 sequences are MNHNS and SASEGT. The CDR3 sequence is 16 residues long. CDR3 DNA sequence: TGTGCCAGCAGTGTACAGCGGGAGCATAGCACAGATACGCAGTATTTT. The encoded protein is CASSVQREHSTDTQYF.

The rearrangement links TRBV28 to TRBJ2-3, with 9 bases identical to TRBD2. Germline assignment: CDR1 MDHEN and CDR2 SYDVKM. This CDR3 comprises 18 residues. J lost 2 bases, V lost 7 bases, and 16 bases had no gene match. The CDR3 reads CASTPPGELAGLTDTQYF. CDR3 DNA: TGTGCCAGCACCCCACCTGGCGAGCTAGCGGGACTCACAGATACGCAGTATTTT. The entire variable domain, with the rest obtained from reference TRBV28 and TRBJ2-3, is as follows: DVKVTQSSRYLVKRTGEKVFLECVQDMDHENMFWYRQDPGLGLRLIYFSYDVKMKEKGDIPEGYSVSREKKERFSLILESASTNQTSMYLCASTPPGELAGLTDTQYFGPGTRLTVL.

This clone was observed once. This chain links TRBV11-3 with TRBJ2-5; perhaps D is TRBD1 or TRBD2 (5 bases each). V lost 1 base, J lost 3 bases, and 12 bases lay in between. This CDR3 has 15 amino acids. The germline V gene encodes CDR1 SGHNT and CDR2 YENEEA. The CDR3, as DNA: TGTGCCAGCAGCTTAGGTGGGGGACGCAAAGAGACCCAGTACTTC. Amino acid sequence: CASSLGGGRKETQYF.

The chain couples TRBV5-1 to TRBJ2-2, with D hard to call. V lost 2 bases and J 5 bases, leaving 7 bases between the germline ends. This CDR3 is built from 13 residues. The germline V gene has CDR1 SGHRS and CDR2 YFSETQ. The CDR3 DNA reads TGCGCCAGCAGCTTCCCCTTTACCGGGGAGCTGTTTTTT. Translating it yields CASSFPFTGELFF.

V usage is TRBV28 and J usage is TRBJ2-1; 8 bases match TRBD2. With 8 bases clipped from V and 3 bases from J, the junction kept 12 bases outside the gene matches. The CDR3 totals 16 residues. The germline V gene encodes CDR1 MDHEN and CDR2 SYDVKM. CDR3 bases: TGTGCCAGCGGAAACGGGGGGACTAGAGTCTACAATGAGCAGTTCTTC. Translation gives CASGNGGTRVYNEQFF.

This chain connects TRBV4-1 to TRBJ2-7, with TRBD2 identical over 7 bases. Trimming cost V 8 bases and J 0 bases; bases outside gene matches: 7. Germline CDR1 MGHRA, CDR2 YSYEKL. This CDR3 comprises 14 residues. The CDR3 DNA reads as TGCGCCAGCGCCCTAGCGGCAAGCTCCTACGAGCAGTACTTC. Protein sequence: CASALAASSYEQYF.

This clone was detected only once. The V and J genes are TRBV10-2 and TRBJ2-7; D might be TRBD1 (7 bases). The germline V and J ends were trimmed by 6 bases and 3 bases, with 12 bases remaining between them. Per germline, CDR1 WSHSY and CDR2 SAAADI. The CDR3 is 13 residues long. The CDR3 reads CASRRGTDYEQYF. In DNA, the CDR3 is TGCGCCAGCAGACGGGGGACAGACTACGAGCAGTACTTC.

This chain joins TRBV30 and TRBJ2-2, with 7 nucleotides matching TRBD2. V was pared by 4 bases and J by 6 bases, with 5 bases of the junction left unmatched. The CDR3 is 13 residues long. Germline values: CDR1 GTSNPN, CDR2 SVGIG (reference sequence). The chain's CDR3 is CAWNFREAGELFF. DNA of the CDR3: TGTGCCTGGAACTTCCGGGAGGCCGGGGAGCTGTTTTTT.